Reported below is one T cell receptor (beta chain). The sample comes from a study of tumor-infiltrating lymphocytes in localized non-small cell lung cancer. This CDR3 has 15 residues. Deletions cut 0 bases from V and 4 bases from J, with 12 bases between. Germline V lookup: CDR1 LNHDA, CDR2 SQIVND (reference sequence). Sequencing used immunoSEQ multiplex PCR; TCRdb keeps in-frame clones, though not all of them. The profile shows about 12,000 clones, approximately 85% of them singletons. The chain uses TRBV19 and TRBJ2-5, with TRBD1 as a possible D gene (6 bases). Sequences were obtained from uninvolved lung tissue not adjacent to the tumor. The origin of this receptor is a human donor with non-small cell lung cancer. The CDR3, as DNA: TGTGCCAGTAGTATAGAGTCGCGAGGGGGAGAGACCCAGTACTTC. It encodes CASSIESRGGETQYF.